The present TCR beta chain was sequenced within a study of OX40 agonist ivuxolimab in advanced cancers. For the study in its entirety: Ivuxolimab was an agonistic, fully human IgG2 monoclonal antibody directed against OX40 (CD134), a costimulatory receptor. Intravenous ivuxolimab was administered to patients every 2 weeks at six dose levels: 0.01, 0.1, 0.3, 1.5, 3 and 10 mg/kg. Among the roughly 50 dose-escalation patients, 19 had hepatocellular carcinoma, about 15 melanoma, 9 renal cell carcinoma and 9 head and neck cancer. In the dose-escalation cohort, 65% to 90% of patients were male, and the mean age was around 60 years, with a range of about 23 to 90. Patients were allowed to have had prior anti-PD-1, anti-PD-L1 or anti-CTLA-4 therapy, and 40% of the dose-escalation patients had previously received checkpoint inhibitors. Partial responses occurred in three dose-escalation patients: two with cutaneous melanoma and one with hepatocellular carcinoma. Peripheral TCRbeta sequencing aimed to test whether ivuxolimab altered TCR sequence diversity and caused clonal T-cell expansion. The monotherapy dose-escalation portion (N ≈ 52 patients) of the phase I ivuxolimab trial is reported in the paper.

Genomic DNA was isolated from the sorted cells so that the TCRbeta CDR3 region could be sequenced. TCRbeta CDR3 regions were sequenced using the immunoSEQ Assay. The source is immuneACCESS, and TCRdb retained only in-frame sequences with V and J called. Part of the clones is not carried over; for the studies checked, unresolved V genes explain less than half of this, and the remainder is unexplained. A total of 65,000 to 95,000 clones appear in this sample, more than 75% of them only once. Under 7.5% of the sample is taken by the ten largest. In regard to this clone: The specificity of this receptor is unknown. The input lacks base qualities; no much larger clone sits a single base away.

The germline V gene yields SGHTA for CDR1 and FQGNSA for CDR2. The CDR3 measures 12 amino acids from cysteine to phenylalanine. CDR3 DNA only is kept here, 36 bases in frame from base 1. Relative to germline, V is 1 base shorter and J is 5 bases shorter, with 5 bases between their ends. On the study overall, not on this receptor specifically: Clonal expansion of both CD4+ and CD8+ blood T cells was observed from baseline to week 6 at doses 0.1 to 3.0 mg/kg. The antigen specificity of the clonally expanded peripheral T cells was not determined. Low levels of normalized T-cell clonal expansion were also seen in some patients who did not respond. After ivuxolimab, expanded clones were on average more numerous among CD8+ T cells than among CD4+ T cells. In partial responders in the 0.1-3.0 mg/kg groups, normalized peripheral clonal expansion was found to be among the lowest, especially among CD8+ T cells.

The trial excluded patients who had a history of autoimmune disease or who were on systemic immunosuppression. In every dose cohort, peripheral blood was drawn for TCR sequencing at baseline, cycle 4 day 1, and cycle 7 day 1. Samples came from an open-label, multicenter, first-in-human phase I dose-escalation trial of ivuxolimab. Adults with locally advanced or metastatic melanoma, renal cell carcinoma, hepatocellular carcinoma or head and neck squamous cell carcinoma were enrolled in the trial. Before TCR sequencing, CD4+ T cells and CD8+ T cells were sorted from peripheral blood as separate populations.

The sequence came from an adult with an advanced solid tumor such as melanoma, head and neck, liver or kidney cancer. Here the sequenced sample was CD4+ or CD8+ T cells sorted from blood, taken in a trial of the OX40 agonist ivuxolimab. The rearrangement joined TRBV7-2 to TRBJ2-5; confidence is insufficient to name the D gene. The DNA is as follows: TGTGCCAGCAGCTTAGTCCGGGAGACCCAGTACTTC. It translates to CASSLVRETQYF.